This is a list of T cell receptor beta chains from one sample in a study of blood T cell repertoires in COVID-19. Assay used: immunoSEQ multiplex PCR; TCRdb lists only in-frame clones, some missing. The sample holds approximately 97,000 clones, 75% to 90% seen once. Material for sequencing was peripheral blood. The source is a woman aged 45-65 years with COVID-19, enrolled during active disease. The CDR3 runs from the conserved cysteine through the conserved F or W. A D gene is named only where the DNA matches it firmly. Size is omitted from some rows. Given values are once, few, many or a class for expanded clones.

D gene: TRBD1
J gene: TRBJ2-3
V gene: TRBV5-4
clone size: .
CDR3 DNA: TGTGCCAGCAGCCGGGGGGTACAGGGGGCCTTCACAGATACGCAGTATTTT
CDR3 protein: CASSRGVQGAFTDTQYF

D gene: TRBD1
J gene: TRBJ2-7
V gene: TRBV29-1
clone size: .
CDR3 DNA: TGCAGCGTTGGGGGGACAGGGGGCGGCGAGCAGTACTTC
CDR3 protein: CSVGGTGGGEQYF

D gene: TRBD1
J gene: TRBJ1-5
V gene: TRBV12-3/TRBV12-4
clone size: .
CDR3 DNA: TGTGCCAGCAGTGGACAGGGGAATCAGCCCCAGCATTTT
CDR3 protein: CASSGQGNQPQHF

D gene: .
J gene: TRBJ2-3
V gene: TRBV5-1
clone size: .
CDR3 DNA: TGCGCCAGCAGCTTGGCAGGCCCTAGCACAGATACGCAGTATTTT
CDR3 protein: CASSLAGPSTDTQYF

D gene: .
J gene: TRBJ1-2
V gene: TRBV7-2
clone size: .
CDR3 DNA: TGTGCCAGCAGCTTATCAGGTATCAATGGCTACACCTTC
CDR3 protein: CASSLSGINGYTF

D gene: .
J gene: TRBJ1-4
V gene: TRBV9
clone size: .
CDR3 DNA: TGTGCCAGCAGCGTAAGTGGCAGGAACGAAAAACTGTTTTTT
CDR3 protein: CASSVSGRNEKLFF

D gene: .
J gene: TRBJ1-1
V gene: TRBV19
clone size: .
CDR3 DNA: TGTGCCAGTAGTATAGTATGGGACGGGGGAAAGAGAACTGAAGCTTTCTTT
CDR3 protein: CASSIVWDGGKRTEAFF

D gene: .
J gene: TRBJ1-4
V gene: TRBV6-1
clone size: .
CDR3 DNA: TGTGCCAGCAGTGAACTAGGACAGTCCACAACTAATGAAAAACTGTTTTTT
CDR3 protein: CASSELGQSTTNEKLFF

D gene: TRBD2
J gene: TRBJ2-3
V gene: TRBV9
clone size: .
CDR3 DNA: TGTGCCAGCAGCGTACCGGAAGCGGGGATCACAGATACGCAGTATTTT
CDR3 protein: CASSVPEAGITDTQYF

D gene: TRBD1
J gene: TRBJ2-1
V gene: TRBV28
clone size: .
CDR3 DNA: TGTGCCAGCAGTTCCGCCGGGACAGGGGCAGGCAATGAGCAGTTCTTC
CDR3 protein: CASSSAGTGAGNEQFF

D gene: .
J gene: TRBJ2-7
V gene: TRBV9
clone size: .
CDR3 DNA: TGTGCCAGCAGCGCCGGGACTGAATCCTACGAGCAGTACTTC
CDR3 protein: CASSAGTESYEQYF

D gene: .
J gene: TRBJ2-2
V gene: TRBV24-1
clone size: few
CDR3 DNA: TGTGCCACCAGTGCGGGATTTCTCGCGTGGGACACCGGGGAGCTGTTTTTT
CDR3 protein: CATSAGFLAWDTGELFF

D gene: TRBD2
J gene: TRBJ2-3
V gene: TRBV27
clone size: .
CDR3 DNA: TGTGCCAGCAGAGGACTAGCGGGGATGGATACGCAGTATTTT
CDR3 protein: CASRGLAGMDTQYF

D gene: TRBD1
J gene: TRBJ2-7
V gene: TRBV28
clone size: .
CDR3 DNA: TGTGCCAGCAGTTCCGCCGATGACTACAGGGGAATCTACGAGCAGTACTTC
CDR3 protein: CASSSADDYRGIYEQYF

D gene: .
J gene: TRBJ2-3
V gene: TRBV27
clone size: .
CDR3 DNA: TGTGCCAGCAGTTCACGGGCGGGCCCCGGGTATCAAGATACGCAGTATTTT
CDR3 protein: CASSSRAGPGYQDTQYF

D gene: .
J gene: TRBJ2-5
V gene: TRBV7-7
clone size: once
CDR3 DNA: TGTGCCAGCAGCTTAGGACAGAGAGAGTACCAAGAGACCCAGTACTTC
CDR3 protein: CASSLGQREYQETQYF

D gene: TRBD1
J gene: TRBJ1-3
V gene: TRBV7-9
clone size: .
CDR3 DNA: TGTGCCAGCAGCGACTGGACAGGGGGCGGAGGAAACACCATATATTTT
CDR3 protein: CASSDWTGGGGNTIYF

D gene: .
J gene: TRBJ2-3
V gene: TRBV4-1
clone size: .
CDR3 DNA: TGCGCCAGCAGCCCCTACTTGGCGGGGGCTAGAGATACGCAGTATTTT
CDR3 protein: CASSPYLAGARDTQYF

D gene: .
J gene: TRBJ2-1
V gene: TRBV18
clone size: .
CDR3 DNA: TGTGCCAGCTCACCCCCTTCGAGGGCAGCCTACAATGAGCAGTTCTTC
CDR3 protein: CASSPPSRAAYNEQFF

D gene: TRBD2
J gene: TRBJ2-2
V gene: TRBV4-1
clone size: .
CDR3 DNA: TGCGCCAGCAGCCAAGGACTAGCGAGGACGAACACCGGGGAGCTGTTTTTT
CDR3 protein: CASSQGLARTNTGELFF

D gene: .
J gene: TRBJ2-7
V gene: TRBV7-7
clone size: .
CDR3 DNA: TGTGCCAGCAGCTTAGGATCAGGCTACGAGCAGTACTTC
CDR3 protein: CASSLGSGYEQYF

D gene: TRBD2
J gene: TRBJ2-1
V gene: TRBV3-1/TRBV3-2
clone size: .
CDR3 DNA: TGTGCCAGCAGCCACCCTAGCGGGGCCCGGAATGAGCAGTTCTTC
CDR3 protein: CASSHPSGARNEQFF

D gene: TRBD1
J gene: TRBJ1-5
V gene: TRBV5-8
clone size: .
CDR3 DNA: TGTGCCAGCAGCTTCAGGGGGCTCGGCAATCAGCCCCAGCATTTT
CDR3 protein: CASSFRGLGNQPQHF

D gene: TRBD2
J gene: TRBJ2-7
V gene: TRBV27
clone size: .
CDR3 DNA: TGTGCCAGCAGATCTAGCGGGGGGAACTCCTACGAGCAGTACTTC
CDR3 protein: CASRSSGGNSYEQYF

D gene: TRBD2
J gene: TRBJ2-5
V gene: TRBV7-9
clone size: .
CDR3 DNA: TGTGCCAGCAGCTTAGCTTGGGGTAGCGGGGGACAAGAGACCCAGTACTTC
CDR3 protein: CASSLAWGSGGQETQYF

D gene: .
J gene: TRBJ2-3
V gene: TRBV11-2
clone size: .
CDR3 DNA: TGTGCCAGCAGCTCCCCATTGACTATAGTAGATACGCAGTATTTT
CDR3 protein: CASSSPLTIVDTQYF

D gene: TRBD1
J gene: TRBJ1-2
V gene: TRBV6-6
clone size: .
CDR3 DNA: TGTGCCAGCAGACCCAGGGGGGCGTATGGCTACACCTTC
CDR3 protein: CASRPRGAYGYTF

D gene: TRBD2
J gene: TRBJ2-5
V gene: TRBV4-1
clone size: .
CDR3 DNA: TGCGCCAGCAGCCAAGAATCGGCGGGGGGCCAGGGGTCCCAGTACTTC
CDR3 protein: CASSQESAGGQGSQYF

D gene: .
J gene: TRBJ1-2
V gene: TRBV19
clone size: .
CDR3 DNA: TGTGCCAGTAGTATAGAGTTGAGTCGCGCGTCGGAGTTGAATGGCTACACCTTC
CDR3 protein: CASSIELSRASELNGYTF

D gene: .
J gene: TRBJ1-5
V gene: TRBV15
clone size: once
CDR3 DNA: TGTGCCACCAGCAGTGCCAGAAATCAGCCCCAGCATTTT
CDR3 protein: CATSSARNQPQHF

D gene: TRBD1
J gene: TRBJ2-2
V gene: TRBV11-2
clone size: .
CDR3 DNA: TGTGCCAGCAGCGCGACAGGGCGTGGCACCGGGGAGCTGTTTTTT
CDR3 protein: CASSATGRGTGELFF

D gene: .
J gene: TRBJ1-1
V gene: TRBV5-1
clone size: few
CDR3 DNA: TGCGCCAGCAGCCCTGGACAGACCCTAGATGAAGCTTTCTTT
CDR3 protein: CASSPGQTLDEAFF

D gene: TRBD1
J gene: TRBJ2-7
V gene: TRBV19
clone size: .
CDR3 DNA: TGTGCCAGTAGTGCCGGGACAGGGTTCTCCTACGAGCAGTACTTC
CDR3 protein: CASSAGTGFSYEQYF

D gene: TRBD2
J gene: TRBJ2-3
V gene: TRBV29-1
clone size: .
CDR3 DNA: TGCAGCGTTGAAGGCCTAGCGGGGCCAGATACGCAGTATTTT
CDR3 protein: CSVEGLAGPDTQYF

D gene: .
J gene: TRBJ2-5
V gene: TRBV2
clone size: .
CDR3 DNA: TGTGCCAGCTGGGCTAGCGTTAAACAGGAGACCCAGTACTTC
CDR3 protein: CASWASVKQETQYF

D gene: TRBD1
J gene: TRBJ2-1
V gene: TRBV6-2/TRBV6-3
clone size: .
CDR3 DNA: TGTGCCAGCAGTTACTCTGACAGGGGCTACAATGAGCAGTTCTTC
CDR3 protein: CASSYSDRGYNEQFF

D gene: TRBD1
J gene: TRBJ1-6
V gene: TRBV5-1
clone size: .
CDR3 DNA: TGCGCCAGCAGCTTGGAAACAGGGGTTACTTCACCCCTCCACTTT
CDR3 protein: CASSLETGVTSPLHF

D gene: .
J gene: TRBJ2-5
V gene: TRBV6-5
clone size: .
CDR3 DNA: TGTGCCAGCAGTTACGGCTTGCAGGGCCCAGAGACCCAGTACTTC
CDR3 protein: CASSYGLQGPETQYF

D gene: TRBD1
J gene: TRBJ2-7
V gene: TRBV6-5
clone size: .
CDR3 DNA: TGTGCCAGCAGAAAAGGGACAGGGAACTCCTACGAGCAGTACTTC
CDR3 protein: CASRKGTGNSYEQYF

D gene: TRBD1
J gene: TRBJ1-2
V gene: TRBV7-9
clone size: .
CDR3 DNA: TGTGCCAGCAGCTCGCGACAGGGGGCGTCTGGCTACACCTTC
CDR3 protein: CASSSRQGASGYTF

D gene: .
J gene: TRBJ2-7
V gene: TRBV6-1
clone size: .
CDR3 DNA: TGTGCCAGCAGTGAAGCGGCAGGCTACGAGCAGTACTTC
CDR3 protein: CASSEAAGYEQYF

D gene: .
J gene: TRBJ2-1
V gene: TRBV20-1
clone size: .
CDR3 DNA: TGCAGTGCTAGAGAGGGGCATGAGCAGTTCTTC
CDR3 protein: CSAREGHEQFF

D gene: TRBD2
J gene: TRBJ2-3
V gene: TRBV30
clone size: .
CDR3 DNA: TGTGCCTGGAGTGTAGAGGGGACTAGCGCGAGTACGCAGTATTTT
CDR3 protein: CAWSVEGTSASTQYF

D gene: .
J gene: TRBJ2-2
V gene: TRBV27
clone size: .
CDR3 DNA: TGTGCCAGCAGTTTATGGGCAGGGGTTACCGGGGAGCTGTTTTTT
CDR3 protein: CASSLWAGVTGELFF

D gene: TRBD2
J gene: TRBJ2-7
V gene: TRBV19
clone size: .
CDR3 DNA: TGTGCCAGTAGTATGGCTAGCGGGGCTTACGAGCAGTACTTC
CDR3 protein: CASSMASGAYEQYF

D gene: .
J gene: TRBJ1-1
V gene: TRBV28
clone size: .
CDR3 DNA: TGTGCCAGCAGTTTAGGAGGGAGCTTGAACACTGAAGCTTTCTTT
CDR3 protein: CASSLGGSLNTEAFF